Below are 11 T cell receptor beta chains sequenced from a single sample in a study of T cell changes during pregnancy in multiple sclerosis. The repertoire was sequenced with immunoSEQ multiplex PCR; TCRdb's copy has only in-frame clones and lacks some. The table records under 130,000 clones, roughly 92% of them present only once. Sequencing used peripheral blood, obtained after pregnancy. The source of these receptors is a female donor with multiple sclerosis, enrolled in a pregnancy study.

The chain recombines TRBV6-1 with TRBJ1-2; D gene uncertain. The CDR3 has 15 amino acids. CDR1 is MNHNS, CDR2 SASEGT, per germline. V lost 0 bases to trimming and J lost 3 bases, with 11 bases between them. The CDR3: CASSEAVGGDYGYTF. The DNA for the CDR3 is TGTGCCAGCAGTGAAGCGGTCGGCGGAGACTATGGCTACACCTTC.

The chain carries TRBV18 and TRBJ1-1, with D possibly TRBD1 on 6 matching bases. The ends were cut back, 3 bases at V and 0 bases at J, with 14 bases in the middle. CDR1 is KGHSH, CDR2 LQKENI, per germline. The CDR3 runs 16 residues. Here the CDR3 DNA reads TGTGCCAGCTCACCCAGGGGTTCCGCAATGAACACTGAAGCTTTCTTT. It specifies CASSPRGSAMNTEAFF.

J is TRBJ2-5 and V is TRBV7-9; no definite D call. Germline V gene lookup returns CDR1 SEHNR and CDR2 FQNEAQ (reference sequence). The CDR3 contains 13 residues. The V and J ends lost 6 bases and 0 bases respectively, with 8 bases between them. CDR3 amino acids: CASSRSYQETQYF. The CDR3 DNA is TGTGCCAGCAGTAGGAGCTACCAAGAGACCCAGTACTTC.

The J gene is TRBJ1-4, the V gene TRBV14; weak D call: TRBD1 (5 bases). Trimming shortened V by 1 base and J by 10 bases, and 7 bases separated the two germline ends. There are 12 residues in the CDR3. Germline V CDR1 and CDR2: SGHDN, FVKESK. For the CDR3, the DNA is TGTGCCAGCAGCCAAGCGACAGCAAAACTGTTTTTT. This gives the protein CASSQATAKLFF. The whole variable domain, remainder taken from reference TRBV14 and TRBJ1-4, is EAGVTQFPSHSVIEKGQTVTLRCDPISGHDNLYWYRRVMGKEIKFLLHFVKESKQDESGMPNNRFLAERTGGTYSTLKVQPAELEDSGVYFCASSQATAKLFFGSGTQLSVL.

The chain combines TRBV5-6 with TRBJ1-4; 7 bases are a match to TRBD1. CDR1 and CDR2 from the germline V gene are SGHDT and YYEEEE. J gave up 7 bases and V 0 bases, and 6 bases lay outside the gene matches. The CDR3 extends over 15 amino acids. CDR3 bases: TGTGCCAGCAGCTTGGTTGATAGGGGGCGTGAAAAACTGTTTTTT. Protein sequence: CASSLVDRGREKLFF.

The sample holds one count of this clone. The rearrangement links TRBV30 to TRBJ1-1; D not certain. Trimming took 2 bases from V and 1 from J, leaving 8 bases between them. Germline-derived CDR1 and CDR2 are GTSNPN and SVGIG (reference sequence). The CDR3 sequence is 13 residues long. The CDR3 DNA follows: TGTGCCTGGAGTCGGGTTAGGAACACTGAAGCTTTCTTT. Translation gives CAWSRVRNTEAFF.

The chain joins TRBV27 to TRBJ1-1; D possibly corresponds to TRBD1 (5 bases). V was clipped by 3 bases and J by 3 bases, with 11 bases between them. CDR3 size: 14 residues. Germline CDR1 is MNHEY and CDR2 is SMNVEV (reference sequence). CDR3 amino acids: CASSLGQGDTEAFF. The CDR3 nucleotides read TGTGCCAGCAGTTTGGGCCAAGGGGACACTGAAGCTTTCTTT.

This chain links TRBV27 with TRBJ2-7; D remains unclear. V gave up 4 bases and J gave up 2 bases, with 12 bases separating them. The germline gives CDR1 MNHEY, CDR2 SMNVEV (reference sequence). The CDR3 runs to 14 residues. The DNA of the CDR3 is TGTGCCAGCAGTTACGACTCCACCACCTACGAGCAGTACTTC. It codes for CASSYDSTTYEQYF.

This chain links TRBV7-9 with TRBJ1-3, with D possibly matching TRBD1 (6 bases). V lost 4 bases to trimming and J lost 4 bases, with 20 bases between them. CDR1 SEHNR and CDR2 FQNEAQ come from the germline V gene (reference sequence). This CDR3 region has 17 residues. This CDR3 is CASSWGWGGASGNTIYF. DNA for the CDR3: TGTGCCAGCAGCTGGGGGTGGGGGGGCGCGTCGGGAAACACCATATATTTT.

The chain combines TRBV5-1 with TRBJ2-2; 7 nucleotides agree with TRBD2. The CDR3 sequence is 17 residues long. Germline CDR1 is SGHRS and CDR2 is YFSETQ. J lost 6 bases, V lost 5 bases, and 16 bases had no gene match. The CDR3 DNA reads TGCGCCAGCAGTCCTCCGGGCGGGGGAGGCGGACCCGGGGAGCTGTTTTTT. It translates to CASSPPGGGGGPGELFF. Complete variable domain (other parts from reference TRBV5-1 and TRBJ2-2): KAGVTQTPRYLIKTRGQQVTLSCSPISGHRSVSWYQQTPGQGLQFLFEYFSETQRNKGNFPGRFSGRQFSNSRSEMNVSTLELGDSALYLCASSPPGGGGGPGELFFGEGSRLTVL.

CDR3 sequence: CASSSLTSGGSDTQYF. The CDR3 nucleotides read TGTGCCAGCAGCTCCCTCACTAGCGGGGGTTCGGATACGCAGTATTTT. This chain links TRBV7-8 with TRBJ2-3; TRBD2 agrees at 11 bases. The J segment lost 6 bases and the V segment lost 4 bases, leaving 9 bases of the junction unmatched. Per the germline V gene, CDR1 is SGHVS and CDR2 is FQNEAQ. The CDR3 is 16 amino acids.